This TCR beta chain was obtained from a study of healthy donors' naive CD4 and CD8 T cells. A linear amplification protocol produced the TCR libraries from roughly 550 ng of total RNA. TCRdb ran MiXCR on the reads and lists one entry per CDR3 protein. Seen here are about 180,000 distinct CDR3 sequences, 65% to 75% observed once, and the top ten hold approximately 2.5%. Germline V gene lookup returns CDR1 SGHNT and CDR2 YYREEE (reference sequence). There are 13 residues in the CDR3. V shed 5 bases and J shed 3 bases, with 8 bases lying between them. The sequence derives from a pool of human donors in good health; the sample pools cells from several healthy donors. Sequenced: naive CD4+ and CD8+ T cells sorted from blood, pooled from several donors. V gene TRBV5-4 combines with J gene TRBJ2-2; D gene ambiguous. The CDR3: CASRGKDTGELFF. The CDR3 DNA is TGTGCCAGCAGAGGGAAGGACACCGGGGAGCTGTTTTTT.